Each of the 15 T cell receptor beta chains below was sequenced from the same sample in a study of T cell repertoires in cytomegalovirus infection. TCRdb analysed the reads with MiXCR anew, one entry per CDR3 protein. Of roughly 630,000 distinct CDR3 sequences detected, 20% to 25% appear once; the ten largest clones hold roughly 8%. The sequenced sample was CD8+ T cells from PBMCs. These receptors originate from a human donor in good health (CMV status not recorded). Some clones in this sample may be carry-over from other donors' samples.

This clonotype has only a few counts. V gene TRBV7-9 combines with J gene TRBJ1-2; no definite D call. The germline V gene has CDR1 SEHNR and CDR2 FQNEAQ (reference sequence). This CDR3 region has 13 residues. V shed 5 bases and J shed 8 bases, with 15 bases lying between them. The CDR3 coding sequence is TGTGCCAGCAGCCCACCACTAGTAGGAGGCTACACCTTC. It yields the protein CASSPPLVGGYTF.

This clonotype was picked up a small number of times. The CDR3 DNA follows: TGTGCCAGCAGTTATGGGGGCGGGGAGCTGTTTTTT. It is translated as CASSYGGGELFF. V is TRBV6-5 and J is TRBJ2-2; the D call may be TRBD1 or TRBD2 (5 bases each). The V gene lost 3 bases and the J gene lost 7 bases, with 6 bases spanning the gap. The CDR3 extends over 12 amino acids. Looked up from germline, CDR1 is MNHEY and CDR2 is SVGAGI.

This clonotype appeared many times. CDR3 nucleotide sequence: TGTGCCAGCAGTTCGACAGGGGGCTGGCAGCCCCAGCATTTT. Protein: CASSSTGGWQPQHF. The rearrangement joins TRBV27 to TRBJ1-5; 10 positions match TRBD1. V lost 4 bases, J lost 7 bases, and 4 bases stayed unmatched. The V gene's germline CDR1 is MNHEY and CDR2 SMNVEV (reference sequence). This CDR3 region has 14 residues.

This clonotype appeared a few times. V gene TRBV14 combines with J gene TRBJ2-1; 9 bases align to TRBD2. This CDR3 region has 16 residues. Germline trimming cut 1 base from V and 5 bases from J; bases unmatched to any gene: 6. CDR1 is SGHDN, CDR2 FVKESK, per germline. The CDR3 coding sequence is TGTGCCAGCAGCCAAGGATGGCGGGGGGGGAACAATGAGCAGTTCTTC. Protein sequence: CASSQGWRGGNNEQFF.

This clonotype was observed many times. The J gene is TRBJ2-7, the V gene TRBV7-9; TRBD1 matches 10 bases. Unmatched junction bases numbered 6, after V lost 4 bases and J lost 3 bases. CDR3 size: 15 residues. The germline V gene has CDR1 SEHNR and CDR2 FQNEAQ (reference sequence). CDR3 nucleotide sequence: TGTGCCAGCAGCTCCACTCGGACAGGGGGCTACGAGCAGTACTTC. Translated: CASSSTRTGGYEQYF.

This clonotype was detected only a few times. The chain uses TRBV6-2 or TRBV6-3 and TRBJ2-5; 7 bases are shared with TRBD1. Germline CDR1 is MNHEY and CDR2 is SVGEGT. The CDR3 is 15 residues long. V shed 6 bases and J 7 bases; nucleotides not matched to a gene: 14. CDR3 in amino acids: CASRNQGEVYGTQYF. The CDR3 region has the DNA TGTGCCAGCAGGAACCAGGGGGAAGTCTATGGGACCCAGTACTTC.

In its sample, this clonotype was seen a few times. This sequence joins TRBV29-1 and TRBJ2-7, with D hard to call. CDR1 and CDR2 from the germline V gene are SQVTM and ANQGSEA. V shed 4 bases and J shed 3 bases, with 7 bases lying between them. The CDR3 covers 11 residues. CDR3 nucleotides: TGCAGCGTTGCTCTTAACTACGAGCAGTACTTC. Protein product: CSVALNYEQYF.

Details on this clonotype: A much larger clone differs by one base, so this may be a read error. The rearrangement joins TRBV12-3 or TRBV12-4 to TRBJ2-5, with a tentative D call TRBD2 (7 bases). The CDR3 runs to 19 residues. The CDR3 protein is CASSLGARLAGARHETQYF. The CDR3 DNA sequence: TGTGCCAGCAGCTTAGGGGCCCGACTTGCGGGGGCCAGACATGAGACCCAGTACTTC.

The chain recombines TRBV7-6 with TRBJ2-2; 7 nucleotides line up with TRBD2. The CDR3 extends over 16 amino acids. Trimming at V came to 2 bases and at J to 1 base, leaving 4 bases not matched to a gene. The V gene's germline CDR1 is SGHVS and CDR2 FNYEAQ. The chain's CDR3 is CASSLKSGENTGELFF. The CDR3 nucleotides are TGTGCCAGCAGCTTAAAAAGCGGGGAGAACACCGGGGAGCTGTTTTTT.

This clonotype appeared a few times. The genes are TRBV7-9 and TRBJ1-5; D might be TRBD1 (6 bases). The V gene lost 5 bases and the J gene lost 0 bases, with 11 bases spanning the gap. CDR1 is SEHNR and CDR2 is FQNEAQ in the germline V gene (reference sequence). The CDR3 is 15 residues long. The CDR3 here is CASSPPGASNQPQHF. In DNA, the CDR3 is TGTGCCAGCAGCCCGCCAGGGGCTAGCAATCAGCCCCAGCATTTT.

The chain is built from TRBV6-2 or TRBV6-3 and TRBJ2-3, with 8 bases lining up with TRBD2. The V gene end was trimmed by 7 bases and the J gene end by 0 bases; junction bases not matched to a gene: 3. This CDR3 comprises 14 residues. Per germline, CDR1 MNHEY and CDR2 SVGEGT. The CDR3 DNA reads TGTGCCAGCAAGCGGGGGTCTAGCACAGATACGCAGTATTTT. Protein: CASKRGSSTDTQYF.

In its sample, this clonotype was seen many times. The chain couples TRBV4-1 to TRBJ1-5; D gene unclear. Trimming shortened V by 2 bases and J by 0 bases, and 11 bases separated the two germline ends. The CDR3 is 16 residues long. Germline V gene lookup returns CDR1 MGHRA and CDR2 YSYEKL. The CDR3, as DNA: TGCGCCAGCAGCCAAACCTTACAAGATAGCAATCAGCCCCAGCATTTT. Translating it yields CASSQTLQDSNQPQHF.

This clonotype was observed a few times. The V and J genes are TRBV28 and TRBJ2-3; 13 bases agree with TRBD2. CDR3 length equals 19 residues. V gave up 5 bases and J gave up 4 bases; unmatched junction bases: 15. Looked up from germline, CDR1 is MDHEN and CDR2 is SYDVKM. Here the CDR3 DNA reads TGTGCCAGCAGTACCGGACTAGCGGGGGCCACTCCTGGGGCAGATACGCAGTATTTT. Residues: CASSTGLAGATPGADTQYF.

The chain couples TRBV11-2 to TRBJ2-3; no clear D. Germline V gives CDR1 SGHAT, CDR2 FQNNGV. There are 11 residues in the CDR3. The V end was cut by 4 bases, the J end by 12 bases, with 11 bases between. The CDR3 sequence: CASSSTTNQYF. The DNA of the CDR3 is TGTGCCAGCAGCTCAACCACGAATCAGTATTTT.

The chain combines TRBV7-9 with TRBJ2-5; TRBD1 aligns across 7 bases. The CDR3 is made up of 16 amino acids. Germline CDR1 SEHNR, CDR2 FQNEAQ (reference sequence). J lost 0 bases, V lost 5 bases, and 9 bases had no gene match. CDR3 coding DNA: TGTGCCAGCAGCCGGGACAGCCTTATCCACCAAGAGACCCAGTACTTC. Protein product: CASSRDSLIHQETQYF.